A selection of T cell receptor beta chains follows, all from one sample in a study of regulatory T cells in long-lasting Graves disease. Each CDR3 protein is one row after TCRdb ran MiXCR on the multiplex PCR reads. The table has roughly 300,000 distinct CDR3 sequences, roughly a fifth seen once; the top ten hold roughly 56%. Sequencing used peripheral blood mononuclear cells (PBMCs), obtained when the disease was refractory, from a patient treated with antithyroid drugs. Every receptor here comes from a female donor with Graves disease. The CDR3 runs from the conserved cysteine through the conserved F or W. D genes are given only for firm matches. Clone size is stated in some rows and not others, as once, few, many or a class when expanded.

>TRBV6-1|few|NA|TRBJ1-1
TGTGCCAGCAGCCGTTACCAGATGAACACTGAAGCTTTCTTT
CASSRYQMNTEAFF
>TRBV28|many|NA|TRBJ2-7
TGTGCCAGCACTTCATCCGGGTTCTACGAGCAGTACTTC
CASTSSGFYEQYF
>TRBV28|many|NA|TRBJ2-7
TGTGCCAGCAGTCCCGGGGCCTCCTACGAGCAGTACTTC
CASSPGASYEQYF
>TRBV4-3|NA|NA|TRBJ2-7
TGCGCCAGCAGCCAAGGATGGTTGTCAGGGAGTTGGAACGAGCAGTACTTC
CASSQGWLSGSWNEQYF
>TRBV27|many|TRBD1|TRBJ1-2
TGTGCCAGCAGTGCGGGACAGGGGTCAGGCTACACCTTC
CASSAGQGSGYTF
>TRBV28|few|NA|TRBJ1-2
TGTGCCAGCTACTCTAGGATAGGGGACGGCTACACCTTC
CASYSRIGDGYTF
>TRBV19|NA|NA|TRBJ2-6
TGTGCCAGTACAGGGGGGGGGCGGTCGGCCAACGTCCTGACTTTC
CASTGGGRSANVLTF
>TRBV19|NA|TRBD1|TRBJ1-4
TGTGCCAGTAGCAACGGACAGGGTGGTGAAAAACTGTTTTTT
CASSNGQGGEKLFF
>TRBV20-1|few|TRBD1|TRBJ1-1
TGCAGTGCTACAGGGGGGATAATGAACACTGAAGCTTTCTTT
CSATGGIMNTEAFF
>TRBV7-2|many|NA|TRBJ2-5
TGTGCCAGCAGCTTGCGCGGGAAGGAGACCCAGTACTTC
CASSLRGKETQYF